This T cell receptor (beta chain) originates from a study of cytomegalovirus exposure and HLA in healthy donors. The data were produced by immunoSEQ multiplex PCR, yet TCRdb's version contains in-frame clones alone and is incomplete. The data contain 65,000 or so clones, 92% of them singletons. CDR1 is SEHNR and CDR2 is FQNEAQ in the germline V gene (reference sequence). V gave up 8 bases and J gave up 5 bases; unmatched junction bases: 12. The CDR3 runs to 15 residues. The donors were part of the validation cohort of some 120 subjects. That cohort was separate from the first cohort, which comprised fewer than 800 subjects. On this clone itself: Its specificity is unknown.

Whole-study results and caveats: Researchers catalogued about 150 TCR beta chains as cytomegalovirus-associated.

The V call is TRBV7-9, the J call TRBJ2-3; 8 bases fit TRBD1. What was sequenced was PBMCs. The clonotype was recovered from a woman aged 18-29 years in good health and CMV-seronegative. The CDR3 sequence: CASFPGRTGQDTQYF. The CDR3, as DNA: TGTGCCAGCTTCCCCGGTCGGACAGGGCAAGATACGCAGTATTTT. Based on the CDR3 plus reference TRBV7-9 and TRBJ2-3, the full variable domain is DTGVSQNPRHKITKRGQNVTFRCDPISEHNRLYWYRQTLGQGPEFLTYFQNEAQLEKSRLLSDRFSAERPKGSFSTLEIQRTEQGDSAMYLCASFPGRTGQDTQYFGPGTRLTVL.